Below are 25 T cell receptor beta chains sequenced from a single sample in a study of T cells in tuberculosis. Time point in this sample: new active TB diagnosis, blood taken before or within 7 days of starting treatment. TCRdb keeps only in-frame clones here, not all; method: immunoSEQ multiplex PCR. The sample lists 40,000 or so clones; roughly 95% were seen once. The sequencing used PBMCs, collected at tuberculosis diagnosis. Receptors were obtained from an adult with tuberculosis.

The chain combines TRBV27 with TRBJ1-2, with 8 positions matching TRBD1. V lost 3 bases and J lost 5; bases outside the gene matches: 2. Germline values: CDR1 MNHEY, CDR2 SMNVEV (reference sequence). This CDR3 is 13 amino acids long. This CDR3 reads CASSFGQGYGYTF. The CDR3 coding sequence is TGTGCCAGCAGTTTCGGACAGGGATATGGCTACACCTTC.

The rearrangement links TRBV25-1 to TRBJ2-6; D unresolved. V dropped 8 bases and J dropped 0 bases, with 17 bases sitting between them. Germline-derived CDR1 and CDR2 are MGHDK and SYGVNS. CDR3 length: 17 amino acids. As DNA, the CDR3 is TGTGCCAGCCAAGACTCATTCCGTACCTCTGGGGCCAACGTCCTGACTTTC. This codes for CASQDSFRTSGANVLTF.

V gene TRBV2 combines with J gene TRBJ1-5, with D unresolved. V lost 7 bases, J lost 7 bases, and 14 bases lay in between. CDR1 SNHLY and CDR2 FYNNEI come from the germline V gene. The CDR3 length is 13 residues. The CDR3 region has the DNA TGTGCCAGCAACGGCCTTGGGCAGCAGCCCCAGCATTTT. The encoded protein is CASNGLGQQPQHF.

The rearrangement links TRBV6-5 to TRBJ1-2, with 9 bases matching TRBD1. J was trimmed by 2 bases and V by 0 bases; bases with no gene match: 1. Per germline, CDR1 MNHEY and CDR2 SVGAGI. The CDR3 is made up of 15 amino acids. CDR3 sequence reads: CASSYSGQGNYGYTF. The DNA for the CDR3 is TGTGCCAGCAGTTACTCGGGACAGGGAAACTATGGCTACACCTTC.

The CDR3 is CASSLRTGGFQPQHF. CDR3 DNA: TGTGCCAGCAGTCTTCGGACAGGGGGCTTTCAGCCCCAGCATTTT. The V gene is TRBV5-6, the J gene TRBJ1-5; TRBD1 aligns across 11 bases. J was trimmed by 6 bases and V by 5 bases; bases with no gene match: 7. The CDR3 extends over 15 amino acids. Germline-derived CDR1 and CDR2 are SGHDT and YYEEEE.

In this sample, this clone turned up a few times. The chain links TRBV30 to TRBJ2-1; TRBD2 matches at 13 bases. Germline assignment: CDR1 GTSNPN and CDR2 SVGIG (reference sequence). The CDR3 spans 19 residues. The V gene end was trimmed by 2 bases and the J gene end by 7 bases; junction bases not matched to a gene: 17. DNA for the CDR3: TGTGCCTGGAGTCTTTTAGTCGGGACTAGCGGGGATTATGTAAATGAGCAGTTCTTC. Its translation: CAWSLLVGTSGDYVNEQFF.

CDR3 region: CASSPDRGHEKLFF. In DNA, the CDR3 is TGTGCCAGCAGTCCGGACAGGGGCCATGAAAAACTGTTTTTT. This chain joins TRBV2 and TRBJ1-4; TRBD1 matches at 9 bases. Germline-derived CDR1 and CDR2 are SNHLY and FYNNEI. Trimming at V came to 5 bases and at J to 6 bases, leaving 4 bases not matched to a gene. This CDR3 is 14 amino acids long.

The gene calls are TRBV7-8 and TRBJ1-5; tentative D call: TRBD1 (6 bases). Germline V gene data show CDR1 as SGHVS and CDR2 as FQNEAQ. V lost 3 bases to trimming and J lost 6 bases, with 18 bases between them. This CDR3 comprises 16 residues. CDR3 nucleotides: TGTGCCAGCAGCTTTTCAGGGGCGTTGGAATCTCAGCCCCAGCATTTT. This codes for CASSFSGALESQPQHF. Filled out from reference TRBV7-8 and TRBJ1-5, the complete variable domain reads GAGVSQSPRYKVAKRGQDVALRCDPISGHVSLFWYQQALGQGPEFLTYFQNEAQLDKSGLPSDRFFAERPEGSVSTLKIQRTQQEDSAVYLCASSFSGALESQPQHFGDGTRLSIL.

The chain carries TRBV30 and TRBJ1-2, with TRBD1 matching 9 bases. J lost 4 bases, V lost 0 bases, and 3 bases had no gene match. CDR3 size: 14 residues. CDR1 GTSNPN and CDR2 SVGIG come from the germline V gene (reference sequence). The DNA for the CDR3 is TGTGCCTGGAGTGTGATGGGACAGGGCTATGGCTACACCTTC. Protein: CAWSVMGQGYGYTF.

The chain recombines TRBV6-4 with TRBJ1-6; 7 nucleotides match TRBD1. The CDR3 is made up of 14 amino acids. V was clipped by 2 bases and J by 5 bases; unmatched bases: 0. Germline V gene sequence: CDR1 MRHNA, CDR2 SNTAGT. CDR3 sequence (DNA): TGTGCCAGCAGTGACGACAGGGATAATTCACCCCTCCACTTT. Translation: CASSDDRDNSPLHF.

The count of this clone is one. The J gene is TRBJ2-7, the V gene TRBV5-1; 10 positions agree with TRBD1. V shed 0 bases and J 5 bases; nucleotides not matched to a gene: 5. Germline values: CDR1 SGHRS, CDR2 YFSETQ. The CDR3 consists of 15 residues. In DNA, the CDR3 is TGCGCCAGCAGCTTGGGTGGGACAGGGGTCCACGAGCAGTACTTC. Translation: CASSLGGTGVHEQYF.

There are a few counts of this clone. J is TRBJ2-3 and V is TRBV10-3; D is perhaps TRBD2 (5 bases). Germline V gives CDR1 ENHRY, CDR2 SYGVKD. The CDR3 contains 12 residues. Trimming cost V 11 bases and J 4 bases, with 13 bases left between them. CDR3 DNA sequence: TGTGCCTCACGGACTGATCCAGATACGCAGTATTTT. Translation gives CASRTDPDTQYF.

The CDR3 region is CASSLGTGGRTDTQYF. The DNA of the CDR3 is TGCGCCAGCAGCTTGGGGACAGGGGGGAGGACAGATACGCAGTATTTT. The rearrangement links TRBV5-1 to TRBJ2-3, with TRBD1 identical over 10 bases. From germline, CDR1 is SGHRS and CDR2 YFSETQ. The CDR3 totals 16 residues. Trimming at V came to 0 bases and at J to 3 bases, leaving 4 bases not matched to a gene. Full variable domain (remainder filled in from reference TRBV5-1 and TRBJ2-3): KAGVTQTPRYLIKTRGQQVTLSCSPISGHRSVSWYQQTPGQGLQFLFEYFSETQRNKGNFPGRFSGRQFSNSRSEMNVSTLELGDSALYLCASSLGTGGRTDTQYFGPGTRLTVL.

V is TRBV19 and J is TRBJ2-1, with 9 nucleotides matching TRBD1. CDR1 and CDR2 from the germline V gene are LNHDA and SQIVND (reference sequence). Germline trimming cut 8 bases from V and 9 bases from J; bases unmatched to any gene: 14. The CDR3 is made up of 15 amino acids. The CDR3: CASSPGTGRVTEQFF. The CDR3, as DNA: TGTGCCAGTTCTCCCGGGACAGGGAGGGTAACTGAGCAGTTCTTC.

This clone appeared a single time. The chain recombines TRBV23-1 with TRBJ2-7, with a tentative D call TRBD2 (6 bases). TRBV23-1 is treated as an ORF (open reading frame) with a function not yet certain. With 3 bases removed from V and 3 bases from J, the gap between germline ends came to 12 bases. The CDR3 totals 14 residues. CDR3 protein: CASSQERGLYEQYF. The CDR3 region has the DNA TGCGCCAGCAGTCAGGAAAGGGGACTCTACGAGCAGTACTTC.

The chain links TRBV5-6 to TRBJ2-5; maybe TRBD2 (6 bases). Germline CDR1 SGHDT, CDR2 YYEEEE. The CDR3 is 13 amino acids. V lost 4 bases to trimming and J lost 6 bases, with 13 bases between them. In DNA form, the CDR3 reads TGTGCCAGCAGCCCCCGGGCGGGAAAGACCCAGTACTTC. Amino acid sequence: CASSPRAGKTQYF.

This chain links TRBV5-5 with TRBJ2-5, with 10 bases that match TRBD1. Trimming removed 4 bases from V and 3 bases from J; junction bases left unmatched: 12. The CDR3 spans 17 residues. Germline V lookup: CDR1 SGHKS, CDR2 YYEKEE (reference sequence). The CDR3 is CASSPGTGANKKETQYF. CDR3 sequence (DNA): TGTGCCAGCAGCCCAGGGACAGGGGCAAATAAAAAAGAGACCCAGTACTTC.

The V and J genes are TRBV30 and TRBJ2-5; 9 nucleotides line up with TRBD1. Judging by the DNA end, TRBJ2-7 fits better; the J call may be wrong. Per the germline V gene, CDR1 is GTSNPN and CDR2 is SVGIG (reference sequence). CDR3 size: 17 residues. The CDR3, as DNA: TGTGCCTGGAGTGTCGACAGGGGGAAGGATTTGGGTTACGAGCAGTACTTC. This translates into CAWSVDRGKDLGYEQYF.

This rearrangement joins TRBV5-1 to TRBJ1-5; 10 nucleotides line up with TRBD1. The CDR3 runs 15 residues. J lost 2 bases, V lost 4 bases, and 3 bases had no gene match. Germline values: CDR1 SGHRS, CDR2 YFSETQ. The CDR3 is CASSPGTGGNQPQHF. In DNA, the CDR3 is TGCGCCAGCAGCCCGGGGACAGGGGGCAATCAGCCCCAGCATTTT.

The chain employs TRBV5-5 and TRBJ2-7; a possible D gene is TRBD1 (5 bases). V lost 0 bases to trimming and J lost 0 bases, with 7 bases between them. This CDR3 spans 14 amino acids. Germline lookup yields CDR1 SGHKS and CDR2 YYEKEE (reference sequence). The CDR3 protein is CASSLVRGSYEQYF. The CDR3 bases are TGTGCCAGCAGCTTGGTTAGGGGCTCCTACGAGCAGTACTTC. The full variable domain, completed using reference TRBV5-5 and TRBJ2-7, is DAGVTQSPTHLIKTRGQQVTLRCSPISGHKSVSWYQQVLGQGPQFIFQYYEKEERGRGNFPDRFSARQFPNYSSELNVNALLLGDSALYLCASSLVRGSYEQYFGPGTRLTVT.

The chain carries TRBV5-1 and TRBJ2-1; TRBD1 matches 9 bases. Trimming took 3 bases from V and 8 from J; bases not matched to a gene: 9. This CDR3 spans 15 amino acids. The germline V gene encodes CDR1 SGHRS and CDR2 YFSETQ. The CDR3 DNA sequence: TGCGCCAGCAGCTACCGGGACAGGGTTTTGGATGAGCAGTTCTTC. It is translated as CASSYRDRVLDEQFF.

This chain joins TRBV4-1 and TRBJ1-5, with 8 bases aligning to TRBD1. Germline CDR1 and CDR2: MGHRA and YSYEKL. V lost 2 bases, J lost 6 bases, and 6 bases stayed unmatched. The CDR3 sequence is 15 residues long. The CDR3 is CASSQRTGRGQPQHF. CDR3 bases: TGCGCCAGCAGCCAACGGACAGGGCGGGGTCAGCCCCAGCATTTT.

J is TRBJ1-1 and V is TRBV7-3, with D tentatively TRBD1 (5 bases). Germline V gene data show CDR1 as SGHTA and CDR2 as FQGTGA. V lost 4 bases to trimming and J lost 7 bases, with 13 bases between them. The CDR3 contains 13 residues. The CDR3 region is CASSSTAGGEAFF. The CDR3 nucleotides are TGTGCCAGCAGCTCAACAGCCGGGGGTGAAGCTTTCTTT.

The gene calls are TRBV25-1 and TRBJ1-2; D uncertain. Germline V lookup: CDR1 MGHDK, CDR2 SYGVNS. The CDR3 is 13 amino acids. V lost 8 bases, J lost 0 bases, and 10 bases lay in between. The CDR3 DNA reads TGTGCCAGCTCCCCCTCTACTAACTATGGCTACACCTTC. Amino acid sequence: CASSPSTNYGYTF.

CDR3: CASSGGHRATNEKLFF. In nucleotides, the CDR3 is TGTGCCAGCAGCGGGGGCCACAGAGCAACTAATGAAAAACTGTTTTTT. This chain uses TRBV9 with TRBJ1-4; TRBD1 might be the D (5 bases). CDR3 size: 16 residues. The ends were cut back, 3 bases at V and 0 bases at J, with 12 bases in the middle. Germline V lookup: CDR1 SGDLS, CDR2 YYNGEE.